This TCR beta chain was obtained from a study of shared clonotypes between healthy human individuals. Losses at the gene ends were 4 bases for V and 3 bases for J; bases not matched to a gene: 9. The CDR3 is 17 amino acids. Germline V gene sequence: CDR1 SGHNT, CDR2 YYREEE (reference sequence). At a deep level, the assay was run. Only in-frame clones appear in the TCRdb table, and some are missing; sequencing was by immunoSEQ multiplex PCR. The data show roughly 1 million clones, more than 60% seen once. The sequenced material came from memory CD4+ T cells sorted from blood. Specified subset: CD45RA-negative fraction. The TCR was taken from a man aged 18 to 35 in good health. The V call is TRBV5-4, the J call TRBJ2-1; TRBD2 agrees at 11 bases. As DNA, the CDR3 is TGTGCCAGCAGCCCTCAGAAGACTAGCGGGATCTACAATGAGCAGTTCTTC. The encoded protein is CASSPQKTSGIYNEQFF.